The 16 T cell receptor beta chains below come from one sample, sequenced in a study of shared clonotypes between healthy human individuals. Repertoires were generated with immunoSEQ multiplex PCR, while TCRdb's copy carries only in-frame clones and drops some. The sample lists about 2 million clones; about 95% were seen once. Terminally differentiated effector memory CD45RA+ cells were left out of the naive CD8 fraction, which was CD45RO-negative and positively selected for CCR7. What was sequenced was naive CD8+ T cells sorted from blood. The receptors were gathered from a man between 18 and 35 years old in good health.

V is TRBV25-1 and J is TRBJ1-6; TRBD1 is a possible D gene (6 bases). The CDR3 spans 11 residues. Per the germline V gene, CDR1 is MGHDK and CDR2 is SYGVNS. Between the trimmed V and J ends, which lost 6 bases and 15 bases, there was a span of 12 bases. CDR3 sequence: CASSVGGLLHF. CDR3 DNA sequence: TGTGCCAGCAGCGTTGGGGGCCTCCTCCACTTT.

The chain's CDR3 is CASSQDGQKGTQYF. CDR3 in DNA: TGCGCCAGCAGCCAAGATGGCCAGAAGGGGACCCAGTACTTC. This rearrangement joins TRBV4-3 to TRBJ2-5; D is undetermined. Looked up from germline, CDR1 is LGHNA and CDR2 is YSLEER. V gave up 0 bases and J gave up 7 bases, with 12 bases separating them. The CDR3 totals 14 residues.

The CDR3 DNA reads as TGTGCCAGCAGTGACGTCGGGGCCCGGAGCTGGCGGGAGCAGTACTTC. Protein sequence: CASSDVGARSWREQYF. This chain links TRBV6-1 with TRBJ2-7, with D tentatively TRBD1 or TRBD2 (5 bases each). Trimming removed 3 bases at V and 7 bases at J, with 22 bases between. CDR1 is MNHNS, CDR2 SASEGT, per germline. This CDR3 contains 16 residues.

The CDR3 protein is CASSEQQAWETQYF. The CDR3 nucleotides are TGTGCCAGCAGTGAACAACAGGCATGGGAGACCCAGTACTTC. This sequence joins TRBV2 and TRBJ2-5, with D possibly TRBD1 on 5 matching bases. Trimming took off 2 bases at V and 5 bases at J, with 12 bases between the two ends. Germline loops: CDR1 SNHLY, CDR2 FYNNEI. The CDR3 extends over 14 amino acids.

V is TRBV13 and J is TRBJ2-6; TRBD2 aligns across 10 bases. This CDR3 contains 19 residues. Germline-derived CDR1 and CDR2 are PRHDT and FYEKMQ (reference sequence). With 1 base clipped from V and 1 base from J, the junction kept 7 bases outside the gene matches. This CDR3 is CASSLDTSGMGSGANVLTF. In nucleotides, the CDR3 is TGTGCCAGCAGCTTAGATACTAGCGGGATGGGTTCTGGGGCCAACGTCCTGACTTTC.

V is TRBV5-4 and J is TRBJ1-2; D ambiguous. Germline-derived CDR1 and CDR2 are SGHNT and YYREEE (reference sequence). The CDR3 totals 13 residues. Deletions cut 1 base from V and 3 bases from J, with 7 bases between. CDR3 residues: CASSLSAYYGYTF. The CDR3 DNA reads TGTGCCAGCAGCTTGTCAGCGTACTATGGCTACACCTTC. The full variable domain, its missing parts supplied by reference TRBV5-4 and TRBJ1-2, is ETGVTQSPTHLIKTRGQQVTLRCSSQSGHNTVSWYQQALGQGPQFIFQYYREEENGRGNFPPRFSGLQFPNYSSELNVNALELDDSALYLCASSLSAYYGYTFGSGTRLTVV.

The chain recombines TRBV7-9 with TRBJ2-2; 11 positions agree with TRBD2. The CDR3 spans 18 residues. The trim removed 5 bases at V and 4 bases at J, leaving 12 bases unmatched. Germline V gives CDR1 SEHNR, CDR2 FQNEAQ (reference sequence). The DNA of the CDR3 is TGTGCCAGCAGCCCATTCGACCTAGCGGGAGGACCCACCGGGGAGCTGTTTTTT. Translating gives CASSPFDLAGGPTGELFF.

This chain uses TRBV5-5 with TRBJ1-4, with 9 nucleotides matching TRBD1. Trimming cost V 4 bases and J 6 bases; bases outside gene matches: 7. CDR3 length equals 15 residues. Germline V gives CDR1 SGHKS, CDR2 YYEKEE (reference sequence). CDR3 protein: CASSPTQGAYEKLFF. In DNA, the CDR3 is TGTGCCAGCAGCCCCACACAGGGGGCGTATGAAAAACTGTTTTTT.

The gene calls are TRBV7-6 and TRBJ1-2; no clear D. Germline V gene sequence: CDR1 SGHVS, CDR2 FNYEAQ. This CDR3 has 14 amino acids. Trimming took 5 bases from V and 8 from J, leaving 18 bases between them. CDR3 in amino acids: CASSPEIAVGGYTF. CDR3 DNA: TGTGCCAGCAGCCCCGAGATCGCGGTGGGCGGCTACACCTTC.

This sequence joins TRBV6-6 and TRBJ2-7, with 11 bases lining up with TRBD1. Per the germline V gene, CDR1 is MNHNY and CDR2 is SVGAGI (reference sequence). The CDR3 totals 14 residues. V was clipped by 6 bases and J by 6 bases; unmatched bases: 7. The CDR3 region is CASSETGTGGEQYF. The DNA of the CDR3 is TGTGCCAGCAGCGAAACCGGGACAGGGGGCGAGCAGTACTTC.

The genes are TRBV6-5 and TRBJ2-3; D may be TRBD1 (6 bases). The CDR3 has 13 amino acids. V was cut by 7 bases and J by 2 bases, with 10 bases left in between. In germline, CDR1 is MNHEY, CDR2 SVGAGI. In nucleotides, the CDR3 is TGTGCCAGCACGGACAGTTCCACAGATACGCAGTATTTT. Protein product: CASTDSSTDTQYF.

Written as DNA, the CDR3 is TGTGCCAGCAGTTACTCCCACAGCCAAGAGACCCAGTACTTC. It is translated as CASSYSHSQETQYF. This chain uses TRBV6-5 with TRBJ2-5; D not certain. V gave up 0 bases and J gave up 1 base, with 6 bases separating them. Germline V gene lookup returns CDR1 MNHEY and CDR2 SVGAGI. This CDR3 contains 14 residues.

The rearrangement joins TRBV10-3 to TRBJ2-7; 9 nucleotides agree with TRBD1. V was clipped by 0 bases and J by 3 bases; unmatched bases: 6. The CDR3 totals 16 residues. CDR1 ENHRY and CDR2 SYGVKD come from the germline V gene. DNA of the CDR3: TGTGCCATCAGTGAGTCTTCTCCGGGACAGGGCTACGAGCAGTACTTC. It codes for CAISESSPGQGYEQYF.

This clone was recorded once. The rearrangement links TRBV2 to TRBJ1-1; weak D call: TRBD1 (6 bases). The germline gives CDR1 SNHLY, CDR2 FYNNEI. The V end was cut by 10 bases, the J end by 5 bases, with 23 bases between. The CDR3 is made up of 15 amino acids. DNA for the CDR3: TGTGCCACCCTCAGCGGGGGCAGAGTAGATACTGAAGCTTTCTTT. Translating it yields CATLSGGRVDTEAFF. The whole variable domain, remainder taken from reference TRBV2 and TRBJ1-1, is EPEVTQTPSHQVTQMGQEVILRCVPISNHLYFYWYRQILGQKVEFLVSFYNNEISEKSEIFDDQFSVERPDGSNFTLKIRSTKLEDSAMYFCATLSGGRVDTEAFFGQGTRLTVV.

The V and J genes are TRBV5-8 and TRBJ1-6; D perhaps matches TRBD1 (5 bases). V was clipped by 0 bases and J by 6 bases, with 10 bases between them. Germline-derived CDR1 and CDR2 are SGHTS and YDEGEE. There are 15 residues in the CDR3. The CDR3 DNA reads TGTGCCAGCAGCTTGGAAGCAGGGAGTAATTCACCCCTCCACTTT. Translated: CASSLEAGSNSPLHF.

The gene calls are TRBV13 and TRBJ2-7; TRBD2 matches 8 bases. The length of the CDR3 is 16 residues. CDR1 is PRHDT, CDR2 FYEKMQ, per germline (reference sequence). V shed 2 bases, J shed 6 bases, and the junction held 12 bases outside the gene matches. The CDR3 nucleotides read TGTGCCAGCAGCTTATCCCTCAGCGGGAGTTGGTCCGAGCAGTACTTC. Protein sequence: CASSLSLSGSWSEQYF.